The source of this T cell receptor (beta chain) is a study of T cells after yellow fever vaccination. Findings and caveats of the study: FACS-sorted repertoires might harbor abundant contaminating clonotypes from the bulk population.

This clonotype occurred a few times. What it recognizes is unknown. UMIs and a universal primer site were added when TCR cDNA was made by 5'RACE template switching. Each CDR3 protein gets one entry after TCRdb re-called the 5' RACE reads with MiXCR. The data contain roughly 400,000 distinct CDR3 sequences, roughly 20% of them seen just once; the ten biggest clones take up around 17%. The V end was cut by 3 bases, the J end by 4 bases, with 6 bases between. The CDR3 loop spans 12 amino acids. Germline V gene sequence: CDR1 LGHNT, CDR2 FRNRAP. The receptor was derived from a man aged 18-30 years who received the YFV17D yellow fever vaccine. The rearrangement joins TRBV12-5 to TRBJ1-1; D is unclear. The sequenced sample was PBMCs, obtained before the yellow fever booster vaccination. In DNA, the CDR3 is TGTGCTAGTGGTTTAGGAGTCACTGAAGCTTTCTTT. This translates into CASGLGVTEAFF.